What follows are 5 T cell receptor beta chains derived from one specimen sequenced in a study of identical twins' blood T cells. TCRdb re-derived calls from the 5' RACE reads in MiXCR, one entry per CDR3 protein. The sample includes fewer than 450,000 distinct CDR3 sequences, about 28% of them seen just once. Sequencing was performed on PBMCs. The receptors shown here come from a woman aged 18 to 55 in good health.

V and J are TRBV7-9 and TRBJ1-2, with TRBD1 as a possible D gene (6 bases). The V and J ends lost 6 bases and 0 bases respectively, with 14 bases between them. The CDR3 sequence is 15 residues long. The germline gives CDR1 SEHNR, CDR2 FQNEAQ (reference sequence). The CDR3 DNA reads TGTGCCAGCAGTTGGACAGCCGTCTCTAACTATGGCTACACCTTC. Translating it yields CASSWTAVSNYGYTF.

The table lists this clonotype with a few counts. This sequence joins TRBV5-6 and TRBJ1-6, with D tentatively TRBD1 (5 bases). CDR1 and CDR2 (germline): SGHDT, YYEEEE. This CDR3 spans 15 amino acids. V gave up 3 bases and J gave up 7 bases, with 14 bases separating them. CDR3 in DNA: TGTGCCAGCAGCTCCGGACCAGGGAACAATTCACCCCTCCACTTT. Translated: CASSSGPGNNSPLHF.

This clonotype was counted between two and nine times. The chain is built from TRBV29-1 and TRBJ2-4, with D hard to call. Germline CDR1 SQVTM, CDR2 ANQGSEA. CDR3 length: 9 amino acids. V lost 6 bases to trimming and J lost 5 bases, with 2 bases between them. CDR3 nucleotide sequence: TGCAGCGTCCAAAACATTCAGTACTTC. Its translation is CSVQNIQYF.

Comments on this clonotype: A much larger clone lies one base from this, so it may be a read error. The chain is built from TRBV5-1 and TRBJ1-1; D remains ambiguous. Germline loops: CDR1 SGHRS, CDR2 YFSETQ. V was cut by 0 bases and J by 6 bases, with 9 bases left in between. The CDR3 extends over 13 amino acids. The CDR3 protein is CASSLADGAEAFF. In DNA, the CDR3 is TGCGCCAGCAGCTTGGCCGATGGGGCTGAAGCTTTCTTT.

In this sample, this clonotype turned up a few times. The chain recombines TRBV4-3 with TRBJ2-2; TRBD2 is a possible D gene (5 bases). The V end lost 2 bases, the J end lost 3 bases, and 7 bases lay between the germline ends. Per germline, CDR1 LGHNA and CDR2 YSLEER. CDR3 length equals 14 residues. The chain's CDR3 is CASSQTSDTGELFF. The CDR3 DNA reads as TGCGCCAGCAGCCAAACTAGTGACACCGGGGAGCTGTTTTTT.